The 15 T cell receptor beta chains presented below share a single source sample, sequenced in a study of tumor-infiltrating lymphocytes in primary liver carcinoma. Bulk tissue was left unsorted, and RNA and DNA were co-extracted from 20-30 mg of it. Total RNA amounting to around 450 ng was the source from which TCR beta cDNA was made with a constant-region primer. For TCR beta, libraries were produced by three nested multiplex PCR rounds using slightly modified ARM-PCR. A C-beta reverse primer was combined with TRBV1-TRBV30 forward primers in the first two PCR rounds, and each round had roughly 9 cycles. Each CDR3 protein is one row after TCRdb ran MiXCR on the multiplex PCR reads. Of under 90,000 distinct CDR3 sequences listed, approximately 70% are singletons. Sequenced material: liver tumor tissue from sampling region 1. This sample's subset: tumor region T1, superior pole. The receptors here all came from a man in his forties or fifties with primary liver carcinoma and hepatitis B virus infection.

Comment on this clonotype: A much larger clone sits a single nucleotide away, making a read error possible. This rearrangement joins TRBV28 to TRBJ2-2, with a possible D match to TRBD1 (6 bases). This CDR3 has 15 amino acids. The V end was cut by 5 bases, the J end by 7 bases, with 17 bases between. Germline assignment: CDR1 MDHEN and CDR2 SYDVKM. The CDR3 nucleotides read TGTGCCAGCAGTACCCTGGACAGAATCGACGGGGAGCTGTTTTTT. Translating gives CASSTLDRIDGELFF.

The gene calls are TRBV6-5 and TRBJ2-7; possibly TRBD1 for D (7 bases). Germline V gives CDR1 MNHEY, CDR2 SVGAGI. With 2 bases removed from V and 5 bases from J, the gap between germline ends came to 19 bases. The CDR3 is 16 residues long. The CDR3 coding sequence is TGTGCCAGCAGTTACACCCGCGGGACAGTGAGGGACGAGCAGTACTTC. Translation: CASSYTRGTVRDEQYF.

Comment on this clonotype: A read error may account for a junction end that differs from germline. The V and J genes are TRBV28 and TRBJ2-7; 8 nucleotides align to TRBD2. CDR3 length: 15 residues. Germline V lookup: CDR1 MDHEN, CDR2 SYDVKM. The CDR3 spells CASSAPGLGAGEQYF. CDR3 bases: TGTGCTAGCAGCGCCCCGGGACTAGGAGCCGGCGAGCAGTACTTC.

This clonotype was seen repeatedly, ten times or more. The V gene is TRBV10-2, the J gene TRBJ2-7; D remains ambiguous. Trimming stripped 5 bases from V and 0 bases from J, with 11 bases between. The CDR3 loop spans 14 amino acids. The V gene's germline CDR1 is WSHSY and CDR2 SAAADI. The CDR3 loop reads CASSSGQNSYEQYF. CDR3 nucleotide sequence: TGCGCCAGCAGTTCAGGTCAGAACTCCTACGAGCAGTACTTC.

This rearrangement joins TRBV5-1 to TRBJ2-5, with D possibly matching TRBD2 (5 bases). This CDR3 spans 16 amino acids. Germline CDR1 is SGHRS and CDR2 is YFSETQ. The germline V and J ends were trimmed by 6 bases and 4 bases, with 22 bases remaining between them. The CDR3 here is CASTYIKGAGGETQYF. The CDR3 DNA reads TGCGCCAGCACCTACATCAAGGGCGCGGGCGGAGAGACCCAGTACTTC.

Regarding this clonotype: A much larger clone lies a single base off, so this may be a read error. CDR3 region: CASSFGQYF. CDR3 nucleotide sequence: TGTGCCAGCAGTTTCGGGCAGTACTTC. The genes are TRBV28 and TRBJ2-7; D unresolved. This CDR3 is built from 9 residues. V was cut by 3 bases and J by 9 bases, with 3 bases left in between. Looked up from germline, CDR1 is MDHEN and CDR2 is SYDVKM.

This clonotype was seen more than once but under ten times. Since a much larger clone is just one base distant, this may be a read error. The CDR3 protein is CASYPGDGHSYEQYF. CDR3 nucleotides: TGTGCCAGCTACCCGGGGGACGGGCACTCCTACGAGCAGTACTTC. The V gene is TRBV28, the J gene TRBJ2-7; weak D call: TRBD2 (6 bases). Per germline, CDR1 MDHEN and CDR2 SYDVKM. V was clipped by 8 bases and J by 0 bases, with 17 bases between them. This CDR3 comprises 15 residues.

Remarks on this clonotype: A much larger clone sits a single nucleotide away, making a read error possible. CDR3 sequence reads: CASKGPQGATSTNTRYF. The DNA of the CDR3 is TGTGCCAGTAAAGGGCCACAGGGGGCGACTAGCACCAATACGCGGTATTTT. This chain joins TRBV28 and TRBJ2-3; 9 nucleotides line up with TRBD1. The germline gives CDR1 MDHEN, CDR2 SYDVKM. The CDR3 runs 17 residues. Full variable domain (remainder filled in from reference TRBV28 and TRBJ2-3): DVKVTQSSRYLVKRTGEKVFLECVQDMDHENMFWYRQDPGLGLRLIYFSYDVKMKEKGDIPEGYSVSREKKERFSLILESASTNQTSMYLCASKGPQGATSTNTRYFGPGTRLTVL.

This clonotype occurred a few times. With a much larger clone just one base away, this may be a read error. The gene calls are TRBV12-3 or TRBV12-4 and TRBJ2-2, with D perhaps matching TRBD1 (7 bases). This CDR3 spans 17 amino acids. CDR3 sequence: CASAGYSGQLNTGELLF. The CDR3 nucleotides are TGTGCCAGCGCGGGGTACTCGGGACAGTTGAACACCGGGGAGCTGCTTTTT.

This clonotype was counted many times. This rearrangement joins TRBV7-9 to TRBJ1-4; the match to TRBD1 covers 7 bases. CDR3 length: 15 residues. Germline CDR1 SEHNR, CDR2 FQNEAQ (reference sequence). With 6 bases clipped from V and 4 bases from J, the junction kept 8 bases outside the gene matches. The CDR3 reads CASRLGTENNEKLFF. CDR3 in DNA: TGTGCCAGCAGACTCGGGACAGAAAATAATGAAAAACTGTTTTTT.

The rearrangement links TRBV4-2 to TRBJ2-7; 10 positions match TRBD2. Germline V gene data show CDR1 as LGHNA and CDR2 as YNFKEQ. There are 16 residues in the CDR3. As DNA, the CDR3 is TGTGATAGCAGCCAAGTGTCTAGCGGGAGCTCCTACGAGCAGTACTTC. Its protein is CDSSQVSSGSSYEQYF.

Note on this clonotype: One junction end disagrees with the germline gene, perhaps due to a read error. This chain uses TRBV25-1 with TRBJ2-7; weak D call: TRBD1 (6 bases). This CDR3 has 15 residues. The germline gives CDR1 MGHDK, CDR2 SYGVNS. The CDR3 nucleotides read TGTGCCAGCAGTGGTGGTTGGGGACATCTCTACGAGGAGTACTTC. This codes for CASSGGWGHLYEEYF.

Concerning this clonotype itself: One junction end does not reproduce the germline sequence, and a read error may be involved. The CDR3 DNA reads TGCGCCAGCAGCTCCTACCCTAGGAGCGCCAACACCGGGGAGCTGTTATTT. Amino acids: CASSSYPRSANTGELLF. This chain links TRBV4-1 with TRBJ2-2, with D perhaps matching TRBD2 (5 bases). The CDR3 consists of 17 residues. Per germline, CDR1 MGHRA and CDR2 YSYEKL.

As concerns this clonotype: At one end the junction does not follow the germline gene, possibly because of a read error. V and J are TRBV6-2 or TRBV6-3 and TRBJ2-5; D remains ambiguous. Looked up from germline, CDR1 is MNHEY and CDR2 is SVGEGT. The CDR3 runs 16 residues. The CDR3 reads CASEPSSVGLQEAQYF. CDR3 in DNA: TGTGCCAGCGAGCCTTCGTCGGTGGGGTTACAAGAGGCCCAGTACTTC.

As regards this clonotype: A much larger clone differs by one base, so this may be a read error. The gene calls are TRBV5-1 and TRBJ2-7; 7 positions agree with TRBD2. The CDR3 extends over 13 amino acids. CDR1 SGHRS and CDR2 YFSETQ come from the germline V gene. CDR3 sequence: CASSLGGTYEQYF. The CDR3 bases are TGCGCCAGCAGTTTGGGGGGGACTTACGAGCAGTACTTC.